One sample yielded the 26 T cell receptor beta chains listed below, sequenced in a study of monozygotic twins with inflammatory bowel disease. TCRdb reprocessed the 5' RACE reads, keeping one entry per CDR3 protein, no DNA. This sample's table has roughly 160,000 distinct CDR3 sequences. The sample comprised blood. These receptors all come from a human donor with ulcerative colitis or Crohn's disease, or a healthy co-twin of an affected twin (not recorded which).

The chain employs TRBV5-1 and TRBJ2-3; the D call from TCRdb, TRBD2, cannot be confirmed without DNA. The CDR3 length is 17 residues. Germline CDR1 is SGHRS and CDR2 is YFSETQ. CDR3 region: CASSGTSGGRSTDTQYF.

The chain joins TRBV7-2 to TRBJ1-2. From germline, CDR1 is SGHTA and CDR2 FQGNSA. The CDR3 is 15 amino acids. CDR3 protein: CASSLAGGGNYGYTF. Full variable domain (remainder filled in from reference TRBV7-2 and TRBJ1-2): GAGVSQSPSNKVTEKGKDVELRCDPISGHTALYWYRQSLGQGLEFLIYFQGNSAPDKSGLPSDRFSAERTGGSVSTLTIQRTQQEDSAVYLCASSLAGGGNYGYTFGSGTRLTVV.

The CDR3 sequence: CAWSVRDTGSDEQFF. The rearrangement uses TRBV30 and TRBJ2-1; TCRdb outputs TRBD2, but without DNA this stays unchecked. Germline loops: CDR1 GTSNPN, CDR2 SVGIG (reference sequence). There are 15 residues in the CDR3.

The chain is built from TRBV20-1 and TRBJ2-2; the D gene TCRdb calls, TRBD2, cannot be checked with no DNA. From germline, CDR1 is DFQATT and CDR2 SNEGSKA (reference sequence). The CDR3 runs 14 residues. CDR3: CSASLAGDTGELFF.

This chain joins TRBV6-1 and TRBJ2-1; TCRdb's D call, TRBD2, is unchecked because there is no DNA. Germline V gene data show CDR1 as MNHNS and CDR2 as SASEGT. The CDR3 sequence is 14 residues long. The CDR3 here is CASSLGEPGDEQFF.

The chain links TRBV7-2 to TRBJ2-3. The CDR3 is 15 residues long. Germline lookup yields CDR1 SGHTA and CDR2 FQGNSA. CDR3 loop: CASSLVGASTDTQYF. Using reference TRBV7-2 and TRBJ2-3 for the parts outside the CDR3, the full variable domain is GAGVSQSPSNKVTEKGKDVELRCDPISGHTALYWYRQSLGQGLEFLIYFQGNSAPDKSGLPSDRFSAERTGGSVSTLTIQRTQQEDSAVYLCASSLVGASTDTQYFGPGTRLTVL.

The chain has TRBV10-3 and TRBJ1-5; TCRdb gives TRBD1 as the D gene, but with no DNA this cannot be confirmed. Germline lookup yields CDR1 ENHRY and CDR2 SYGVKD. CDR3 length equals 15 residues. CDR3: CAISESMSGDQPQHF.

The chain couples TRBV27 to TRBJ2-3; checking the TCRdb D call of TRBD2 is not possible without DNA. The CDR3 runs 14 residues. CDR1 is MNHEY, CDR2 SMNVEV, per germline (reference sequence). CDR3 sequence: CASSLMRGTDTQYF.

The chain couples TRBV15 to TRBJ1-5; TCRdb selects TRBD1, and the lack of DNA leaves this call unchecked. The CDR3 loop spans 14 amino acids. CDR1 LNHNV and CDR2 YYDKDF come from the germline V gene (reference sequence). The CDR3 sequence is CATSRQDRTQPQHF.

The rearrangement joins TRBV5-5 to TRBJ2-2; TCRdb designates TRBD2, a call that cannot be tested without DNA. CDR1 is SGHKS, CDR2 YYEKEE, per germline (reference sequence). The CDR3 is 15 amino acids. CDR3 loop: CASSPLGGNTGELFF.

The V call is TRBV20-1, the J call TRBJ2-5; lacking DNA, the TRBD2 call made by TCRdb goes unchecked. This CDR3 region has 13 residues. Germline CDR1 DFQATT, CDR2 SNEGSKA (reference sequence). The CDR3 is CSARRTRQETQYF.

CDR3 residues: CASSASAGSYEQYF. The chain employs TRBV7-2 and TRBJ2-7; the D call of TRBD2 rests on TCRdb alone, since no DNA is present to check it. This CDR3 is built from 14 residues. The germline V gene has CDR1 SGHTA and CDR2 FQGNSA.

This chain uses TRBV3-1 with TRBJ1-4; TCRdb's D call, TRBD1, is unchecked because there is no DNA. This CDR3 has 14 amino acids. The germline V gene encodes CDR1 LGHDT and CDR2 YNNKEL (reference sequence). CDR3 loop: CASSIPGHNEKLFF.

V gene TRBV11-2 combines with J gene TRBJ2-2; the TRBD1 assignment by TCRdb is unverifiable without DNA. This CDR3 is built from 17 residues. In germline, CDR1 is SGHAT, CDR2 FQNNGV. CDR3 amino acids: CASIGVLWGPNTGELFF.

The gene calls are TRBV24-1 and TRBJ2-3; as DNA is missing, the TRBD1 call by TCRdb cannot be tested. The germline V gene has CDR1 KGHDR and CDR2 SFDVKD. The CDR3 is made up of 15 amino acids. The CDR3: CATSGDRTSTDTQYF.

The genes are TRBV7-3 and TRBJ2-2; TCRdb's assignment of TRBD1 cannot be checked, as there is no DNA. The germline V gene has CDR1 SGHTA and CDR2 FQGTGA. This CDR3 comprises 13 residues. The CDR3 protein is CASSSTPPGELFF.

The chain recombines TRBV6-2 or TRBV6-3 with TRBJ2-5. CDR1 and CDR2 (germline): MNHEY, SVGEGT. This CDR3 has 12 amino acids. This CDR3 is CASSYFKETQYF.

The chain recombines TRBV5-5 with TRBJ2-7; TCRdb gives TRBD1 as the D gene, but with no DNA this cannot be confirmed. Germline CDR1 SGHKS, CDR2 YYEKEE (reference sequence). This CDR3 region has 14 residues. CDR3 region: CASNPVDRDGEQYF.

The chain couples TRBV29-1 to TRBJ2-7; the D call of TRBD1 rests on TCRdb alone, since no DNA is present to check it. CDR3 length equals 13 residues. The germline CDR1 and CDR2 sequences are SQVTM and ANQGSEA. CDR3 protein: CSVGRDNSYEQYF.

The rearrangement joins TRBV5-6 to TRBJ2-3; TCRdb gives TRBD2 as the D gene, but with no DNA this cannot be confirmed. This CDR3 comprises 15 residues. Germline V gene data show CDR1 as SGHDT and CDR2 as YYEEEE. The chain's CDR3 is CASSLGLADFDTQYF.

The chain is built from TRBV5-1 and TRBJ2-2; TCRdb lists TRBD1, though no DNA is available to test this call. This CDR3 has 15 amino acids. Germline V CDR1 and CDR2: SGHRS, YFSETQ. CDR3 sequence: CASSQGTVNTGELFF.

This chain uses TRBV13 with TRBJ1-6. The CDR3 extends over 14 amino acids. CDR1 PRHDT and CDR2 FYEKMQ come from the germline V gene (reference sequence). Here the CDR3 reads CASSSFSYNSPLHF.

The genes are TRBV6-2 or TRBV6-3 and TRBJ2-3; TCRdb gives TRBD2 as the D gene, but with no DNA this cannot be confirmed. The germline gives CDR1 MNHEY, CDR2 SVGEGT. The CDR3 sequence is 15 residues long. The CDR3 protein is CASSSERGFTDTQYF.

The genes are TRBV11-1 and TRBJ2-1; TCRdb reports TRBD1, a call that lacks DNA to check it against. CDR1 and CDR2 from the germline V gene are SGHAT and FQDESV (reference sequence). This CDR3 region has 14 residues. The CDR3 reads CASSLDGTGNEQFF.

The chain couples TRBV11-3 to TRBJ1-1; TCRdb's D call, TRBD1, is unchecked because there is no DNA. The CDR3 extends over 16 amino acids. Looked up from germline, CDR1 is SGHNT and CDR2 is YENEEA. The CDR3 reads CASSLVKQGLNTEAFF.

The chain joins TRBV5-1 to TRBJ2-3; the D call from TCRdb, TRBD2, cannot be confirmed without DNA. CDR1 SGHRS and CDR2 YFSETQ come from the germline V gene. The CDR3 is 16 amino acids. The CDR3 is CASSWRAVGSTDTQYF.